These 18 T cell receptor beta chains came from one sample sequenced in a study of cytomegalovirus exposure and HLA in healthy donors. Use of 60 Vbeta and 13 Jbeta primers characterized the PCR. Only in-frame clones appear in the TCRdb table, and some are missing; sequencing was by immunoSEQ multiplex PCR. Among about 120,000 clones, 50% to 70% were seen once, and the ten largest hold roughly 9.8%. The sequenced material came from PBMCs. Every receptor here comes from a woman aged 40 to 50 in good health and CMV-seropositive.

The chain couples TRBV7-2 to TRBJ2-7; maybe TRBD2 (5 bases). Germline V gene lookup returns CDR1 SGHTA and CDR2 FQGNSA. V lost 2 bases and J lost 3, with 17 bases in between. CDR3 length: 16 residues. The CDR3 sequence is CASSLNPAGPNYEQYF. CDR3 DNA sequence: TGTGCCAGCAGCTTAAATCCGGCGGGCCCGAACTACGAGCAGTACTTC.

CDR3 sequence reads: CASSLDRGYGYTF. The CDR3 coding sequence is TGTGCCAGCAGCTTGGACAGGGGCTATGGCTACACCTTC. The rearrangement joins TRBV11-1 to TRBJ1-2, with 9 bases aligning to TRBD1. Germline CDR1 reads SGHAT; CDR2 reads FQDESV (reference sequence). The CDR3 sequence is 13 residues long. J gave up 4 bases and V 3 bases, and 0 bases lay outside the gene matches.

The rearrangement links TRBV28 to TRBJ1-1, with 8 bases fitting TRBD1. The germline gives CDR1 MDHEN, CDR2 SYDVKM. There are 15 residues in the CDR3. J gave up 4 bases and V 6 bases, and 10 bases lay outside the gene matches. This chain's CDR3 is CASSTDGQGGTEAFF. The CDR3, as DNA: TGTGCCAGCAGCACAGACGGACAGGGAGGCACTGAAGCTTTCTTT. The full variable domain, completed using reference TRBV28 and TRBJ1-1, is DVKVTQSSRYLVKRTGEKVFLECVQDMDHENMFWYRQDPGLGLRLIYFSYDVKMKEKGDIPEGYSVSREKKERFSLILESASTNQTSMYLCASSTDGQGGTEAFFGQGTRLTVV.

The CDR3 DNA reads TGCGCCAGCAGCCAAAGCTCGCTAGCGGGCTACGAGCAGTACTTC. Its protein is CASSQSSLAGYEQYF. The rearrangement uses TRBV4-1 and TRBJ2-7; 8 bases are shared with TRBD2. The CDR3 runs to 15 residues. Trimming cost V 2 bases and J 3 bases; bases outside gene matches: 6. Per germline, CDR1 MGHRA and CDR2 YSYEKL.

The chain combines TRBV5-4 with TRBJ2-1, with TRBD2 matching over 10 bases. The V segment lost 0 bases and the J segment 7 bases; nucleotides outside the gene matches: 7. CDR1 is SGHNT and CDR2 is YYREEE in the germline V gene (reference sequence). The CDR3 runs to 16 residues. CDR3 in DNA: TGTGCCAGCAGCTTGGTTCACCTAGCGGGAGAGAATGAGCAGTTCTTC. It yields the protein CASSLVHLAGENEQFF.

This rearrangement joins TRBV29-1 to TRBJ2-7; 11 positions agree with TRBD2. Germline CDR1 and CDR2: SQVTM and ANQGSEA. The CDR3 consists of 13 residues. V shed 6 bases, J shed 0 bases, and the junction held 1 base outside the gene matches. CDR3 bases: TGCAGCGTCACTAGCGGGAGCTCCTACGAGCAGTACTTC. The encoded protein is CSVTSGSSYEQYF.

Turning to this clone: Compared with germline, one end of the junction differs, possibly owing to a read error. The V and J genes are TRBV7-9 and TRBJ1-2; D call uncertain. Per the germline V gene, CDR1 is SEHNR and CDR2 is FQNEAQ (reference sequence). The CDR3 extends over 14 amino acids. The CDR3 bases are TGTTCCAGCAGTCTTCTAACCGGGGACTATGGCTACACCTTC. Its protein is CSSSLLTGDYGYTF.

The gene calls are TRBV7-3 and TRBJ2-7; perhaps TRBD2 as D (5 bases). The CDR3 is made up of 12 amino acids. The V gene's germline CDR1 is SGHTA and CDR2 FQGTGA. Trimming left V 4 bases short and J 7 bases short, with 11 bases between. CDR3 sequence: CASSSVLGEQYF. The DNA for the CDR3 is TGTGCCAGCAGCTCAGTACTAGGAGAGCAGTACTTC.

This chain's CDR3 is CASSIGGPPPYEQYF. The CDR3 bases are TGTGCCAGTAGTATCGGAGGACCGCCACCCTACGAGCAGTACTTC. The V call is TRBV19, the J call TRBJ2-7; possibly TRBD2 for D (5 bases). The CDR3 is 15 amino acids. V dropped 3 bases and J dropped 2 bases, with 14 bases sitting between them. CDR1 is LNHDA, CDR2 SQIVND, per germline (reference sequence).

The chain recombines TRBV5-1 with TRBJ2-5, with D tentatively TRBD1 (5 bases). V was shortened by 4 bases and J by 3 bases, with 10 bases between the two germline ends. The CDR3 covers 13 residues. Germline V gene sequence: CDR1 SGHRS, CDR2 YFSETQ. In DNA form, the CDR3 reads TGCGCCAGCAGCATGCAGGGTGAAGAGACCCAGTACTTC. Amino acids: CASSMQGEETQYF.

CDR3 amino acids: CASSLSGPYNEQFF. The CDR3 DNA is TGTGCCAGCAGCCTTAGCGGCCCCTACAATGAGCAGTTCTTC. V usage is TRBV7-9 and J usage is TRBJ2-1, with D possibly TRBD2 on 6 matching bases. This CDR3 spans 14 amino acids. The ends were cut back, 5 bases at V and 2 bases at J, with 10 bases in the middle. Germline values: CDR1 SEHNR, CDR2 FQNEAQ (reference sequence).

J is TRBJ1-1 and V is TRBV7-2, with unresolved D. CDR3 length: 12 amino acids. Germline V CDR1 and CDR2: SGHTA, FQGNSA. V lost 2 bases and J lost 11, with 12 bases in between. This CDR3 is CASSLNLVAAFF. The CDR3 DNA sequence: TGTGCCAGCAGCTTAAACCTTGTAGCGGCTTTCTTT.

CDR3 nucleotide sequence: TGTGCCAGCAGCTTCGTTCCAGGGGACAATGAGCAGTTCTTC. Translating gives CASSFVPGDNEQFF. The chain is built from TRBV7-9 and TRBJ2-1, with D tentatively TRBD1 (6 bases). V lost 3 bases and J lost 5, with 11 bases in between. Per germline, CDR1 SEHNR and CDR2 FQNEAQ (reference sequence). The CDR3 is 14 residues long.

Remarks on this clone: Other DNA sequences in this specimen translate into the identical CDR3. V is TRBV5-1 and J is TRBJ2-7; 7 nucleotides line up with TRBD1. Per germline, CDR1 SGHRS and CDR2 YFSETQ. The CDR3 loop spans 14 amino acids. V shed 0 bases and J 3 bases; nucleotides not matched to a gene: 3. The CDR3 coding sequence is TGCGCCAGCAGCTTGGGACAGGGAGACTACGAGCAGTACTTC. This codes for CASSLGQGDYEQYF.

This rearrangement joins TRBV18 to TRBJ2-3, with 8 bases that match TRBD2. After removal of 3 bases from V and 5 bases from J, the junction contained 10 bases not matched to a gene. The CDR3 is made up of 16 amino acids. Germline CDR1 is KGHSH and CDR2 is LQKENI. CDR3: CASSPLAGRRGDTQYF. The CDR3 bases are TGTGCCAGCTCACCGTTAGCGGGGCGGCGGGGAGATACGCAGTATTTT.

In this sample, this clone turned up a few times. The V gene is TRBV4-1, the J gene TRBJ2-1, with D tentatively TRBD1 (6 bases). Per the germline V gene, CDR1 is MGHRA and CDR2 is YSYEKL. This CDR3 has 16 residues. The V end was cut by 2 bases, the J end by 4 bases, with 15 bases between. The CDR3 sequence is CASSQIERTGYNEQFF. As DNA, the CDR3 is TGCGCCAGCAGCCAAATAGAGCGAACAGGGTACAATGAGCAGTTCTTC.

The chain is built from TRBV5-5 and TRBJ2-3; TRBD2 aligns across 7 bases. Germline loops: CDR1 SGHKS, CDR2 YYEKEE (reference sequence). The CDR3 covers 16 residues. The ends lost 7 bases at V and 0 bases at J; junction bases unmatched: 11. Here the CDR3 DNA reads TGTGCCAGCGGACTAGGCGGATCCCATAGCACAGATACGCAGTATTTT. This encodes CASGLGGSHSTDTQYF.

The rearrangement joins TRBV6-1 to TRBJ2-6, with TRBD1 matching over 7 bases. Trimming took 1 base from V and 3 from J; bases not matched to a gene: 0. The CDR3 extends over 15 amino acids. Germline-derived CDR1 and CDR2 are MNHNS and SASEGT. CDR3 DNA: TGTGCCAGCAGTGAAGGACAGGGTGGGGCCAACGTCCTGACTTTC. Encoded protein: CASSEGQGGANVLTF.